This TCR beta chain was observed in a study of human T cells and chemical hapten exposure (dated by TCRdb to the early 2020s). Regarding the study in general: For sensitization, 2% DPC in acetone was applied to a roughly 2 cm by roughly 2 cm area of upper inner arm skin. Weekly therapeutic DPC doses were additionally applied to the scalp of patients throughout the roughly 25-week study period. Patch testing was performed on the upper back with Finn chambers containing 0.01% DPC, and the patch tests were scored after 6 days according to International Contact Dermatitis Research Group standards. Most of the patients in the cohort were female, and the cohort covered alopecia areata with under or over 50% scalp involvement, alopecia totalis and alopecia universalis. The libraries were sequenced as a pool, and the TCR yield per sample differed mostly because of small variations in library volumes within the pool. Peripheral blood TCR repertoire changes were tracked in vivo in alopecia patients during primary and secondary sensitization to the hapten diphenylcyclopropenone (DPC). Patient blood was sampled pre-sensitization (week 0) and at 2, 6 and about 24 weeks after DPC sensitization. Blood for TCR sequencing was provided by twenty-nine alopecia patients at one to four time points (pre-sensitization, 2, 6 and 24 weeks). General study outcomes and caveats: Patch test score correlated positively with the number of PT1 expanded TCRs, reaching significance at thresholds 8, 16 and 32 but not at 4. After repeated subsampling, changes were observed in the strength of the expansion versus patch-test correlation and in the threshold at which the correlation became significant. No change with DPC sensitization was found in the number of TCRs above 1 in 1000 frequency, and no evidence of global repertoire structure alterations was found. Compared with pre-sensitization or healthy control sets, expanded TCRs formed significantly more large CDR3 similarity clusters, which is consistent with antigen-driven responses. Because all patients had alopecia, a presumed autoimmune disease, the immune response of the patients might differ from that of healthy individuals.

Trimming removed 4 bases from V and 7 bases from J, leaving 19 bases between the germline ends. The CDR3 spans 14 residues, from the cysteine through the phenylalanine. CDR3 DNA is the only sequence kept; it has 42 bases, read in frame from the first base. From the germline V gene (reference sequence), CDR1 is GTSNPN and CDR2 is SVGIG. This specimen's time point label, interpreted: pre-sensitization, week 0. The treatment or condition label, read with the paper, signifies: therapeutic diphenylcyclopropenone sensitization with weekly scalp DPC. At each patch-test visit, blood was drawn before the patch test was applied. Patients were considered eligible if aged 18 to 70, diagnosed with alopecia and deemed suitable for DPC therapy, and patients were excluded if pregnant. Total RNA was extracted from unfractionated whole blood collected in Tempus Blood RNA tubes. Library generation was performed with RACE. The sequencer listed for this sample is NextSeq 500. Library preparation attached unique molecular identifiers to individual cDNA molecules for quantitative, reproducible TCR counting. For every blood RNA sample, sequencing covered both the TCR alpha and TCR beta chains. Per the authors' processing: The median number of TCRs per sample was roughly 100,000, ranging from about 23,224 to 690,600. The Decombinator software suite was used to annotate the V, J and CDR3 of the TCR reads. For PS versus PT1 abundance plots, all samples were subsampled to the same number of TCRs (28,000). TCRs were defined as expanded if absent before sensitization and observed at least eight times at the 2-week time point. Through fastp at Q25 and MiXCR, TCRdb rebuilt clones from the public reads, retaining in-frame beta chains. Identical CDR3 proteins give one entry, which carries the most common genes and DNA. Here the V and J calls rest on TCRdb's processing, not on the authors' analysis. For this sample the table gives around 57,000 distinct CDR3 sequences, of which 11% were detected only once. Of the sample, 3% to 4.5% is held by the ten largest clones.

Many counts were recorded for this clonotype. The antigen it binds to is not known. No much larger clonotype is one base removed from it; base qualities were not supplied. The chain links TRBV30 with TRBJ1-2; the D gene assignment is ambiguous. The receptor was derived from a woman aged 40 to 49 with alopecia areata. Some clones in this sample may be carry-over from other donors' samples. This specimen was whole blood, taken in connection with sensitization to the hapten diphenylcyclopropenone (DPC). The DNA is TGTGCCTGGATAAGAACTGCGTTATTCGGTGGCTACACCTTC. Translated, it reads CAWIRTALFGGYTF. Supplemented by the reference TRBV30 and TRBJ1-2 proteins around the CDR3, the complete variable domain is SQTIHQWPATLVQPVGSPLSLECTVEGTSNPNLYWYRQAAGRGLQLLFYSVGIGQISSEVPQNLSASRPQDRQFILSSKKLLLSDSGFYLCAWIRTALFGGYTFGSGTRLTVV.